This TCR beta chain was obtained from a study of PD-1 blockade in classical Hodgkin lymphoma. As concerns this clone: What it binds is not known.

Every one of the patients relapsed after autologous stem cell transplantation (brentuximab vedotin exposure was variable). CDR3 length: 13 residues. Looked up from germline, CDR1 is SEHNR and CDR2 is FQNEAQ (reference sequence). V lost 5 bases, J lost 6 bases, and 1 base stayed unmatched. Measured with immunoSEQ multiplex PCR; TCRdb has only the in-frame clones, and not every one. The table lists approximately 89,000 clones, approximately 88% of them singletons. Study-level points and caveats: Newly diagnosed patients reportedly trailed healthy donors in baseline TCR diversity. CD4+ TCR diversity rose significantly by C4D1, and CD8+ TCR diversity did not. The diversity seen at baseline in complete responders resembled that of newly diagnosed patients. Among the patients, those starting nivolumab under 1 year after ASCT were excluded.

Sequenced here: peripheral blood mononuclear cells (PBMCs), sampled at baseline. The V gene is TRBV7-9, the J gene TRBJ1-4; 9 bases are a match to TRBD1. This receptor was obtained from a human donor with classical Hodgkin lymphoma. CDR3 coding DNA: TGTGCCAGCAGCGGGGACAGGGATGAAAAACTGTTTTTT. Its translation: CASSGDRDEKLFF.